A selection of T cell receptor beta chains follows, all from one sample in a study of blood T cells in healthy people across ages. One entry per CDR3 protein, called by TCRdb with MiXCR from the 5' RACE reads. The sample includes approximately 820,000 distinct CDR3 sequences, roughly 44% seen only once; the top ten take roughly 19%. Material: blood. The receptors shown here come from a man aged 55 to 70 in good health. CDR3s include the opening cysteine and the closing phenylalanine or tryptophan. D genes are given only for firm matches. Expanded clones get a size class; other rows say once, few or many, or leave the size out.

V,size,J,D,CDR3,DNA
TRBV27,.,TRBJ1-4,.,CASSVQGSEKLFF,TGTGCCAGCAGTGTACAGGGTTCTGAAAAACTGTTTTTT
TRBV20-1,few,TRBJ2-3,.,CSARDWGRGGSTDTQYF,TGCAGTGCTAGAGATTGGGGGCGCGGGGGTAGCACAGATACGCAGTATTTT
TRBV3-1,few,TRBJ2-7,TRBD2,CASSRGTSGKYEQYF,TGTGCCAGCAGCCGAGGGACTAGCGGGAAGTACGAGCAGTACTTC
TRBV10-3,.,TRBJ2-5,TRBD1,CAISESVGQGQETQYF,TGTGCCATCAGTGAGTCGGTAGGACAGGGCCAAGAGACCCAGTACTTC
TRBV29-1,.,TRBJ1-2,.,CSAGWKEEANYGYTF,TGCAGCGCTGGGTGGAAGGAAGAAGCTAACTATGGCTACACCTTC
TRBV6-2/TRBV6-3,once,TRBJ2-5,.,CASSKSRGVRQETQYF,TGTGCCAGCAGTAAGTCCAGGGGAGTTCGCCAAGAGACCCAGTACTTC
TRBV6-1,.,TRBJ1-5,.,CASRQGRGDQPQHF,TGTGCCAGCAGACAGGGTCGAGGTGATCAGCCCCAGCATTTT
TRBV11-2,.,TRBJ1-1,.,CASSLDREEAFF,TGTGCCAGCAGCTTAGATCGTGAGGAAGCTTTCTTT
TRBV6-6,.,TRBJ1-5,TRBD1,CASSVTGTGYQPQHF,TGTGCCAGCAGTGTCACCGGGACAGGATATCAGCCCCAGCATTTT
TRBV12-3/TRBV12-4,.,TRBJ2-4,.,CASSFQVKAKNIQYF,TGTGCCAGCAGTTTTCAGGTGAAAGCCAAAAACATTCAGTACTTC
TRBV20-1,.,TRBJ2-7,.,CSARGSVSYEQYF,TGCAGTGCTAGAGGATCAGTGTCCTACGAGCAGTACTTC
TRBV20-1,.,TRBJ1-2,.,CSALRRVGGYTF,TGCAGTGCTCTTCGACGGGTAGGAGGCTACACCTTC
TRBV13,.,TRBJ2-7,.,CASSLGAHNYEQYF,TGTGCCAGCAGCTTAGGGGCCCACAACTACGAGCAGTACTTC
TRBV7-9,few,TRBJ1-2,.,CASSWDYGYTF,TGTGCCAGCAGCTGGGACTATGGCTACACCTTC
TRBV5-1,.,TRBJ2-5,TRBD2,CASSPAVAGGRQETQYF,TGCGCCAGCAGCCCCGCTGTAGCGGGGGGGAGGCAAGAGACCCAGTACTTC
TRBV20-1,.,TRBJ1-6,.,CSAKDRRLDTYNSPLHF,TGCAGTGCTAAGGACAGAAGACTCGACACCTATAATTCACCCCTCCACTTT
TRBV7-9,few,TRBJ2-1,.,CASSGGAWSHEQFF,TGTGCCAGCAGTGGGGGGGCCTGGAGTCATGAGCAGTTCTTC
TRBV6-2/TRBV6-3,.,TRBJ2-7,TRBD1,CASSEVRTTGTVGEQYF,TGTGCCAGCAGCGAGGTCCGGACGACAGGGACAGTCGGCGAGCAGTACTTC
TRBV12-3/TRBV12-4,.,TRBJ2-3,.,CASGQRADMQYF,TGTGCCAGCGGCCAAAGGGCAGATATGCAGTATTTT
TRBV5-1,.,TRBJ2-1,.,CASSIRRTNEQFF,TGCGCCAGCAGCATTCGGCGTACCAATGAGCAGTTCTTC
TRBV4-2,.,TRBJ2-7,.,CASSQDRGPQNEQYF,TGTGCCAGCAGCCAAGATCGGGGGCCCCAGAACGAGCAGTACTTC
TRBV6-2/TRBV6-3,few,TRBJ2-7,TRBD1,CASNQQGTGSYEQYF,TGTGCCAGCAATCAACAGGGGACGGGCTCCTACGAGCAGTACTTC
TRBV9,.,TRBJ1-5,.,CASSADPYSNQPQHF,TGTGCCAGCAGCGCAGACCCATATAGCAATCAGCCCCAGCATTTT
TRBV6-6,.,TRBJ2-1,.,CASRGPGSYNEQFF,TGTGCCAGCAGGGGTCCGGGTTCCTACAATGAGCAGTTCTTC
TRBV6-2/TRBV6-3,.,TRBJ2-4,TRBD1,CASSSAGGFGDERYF,TGTGCCAGCAGTTCTGCAGGGGGCTTTGGTGACGAGCGGTACTTC
TRBV29-1,many,TRBJ2-5,.,CSVGIRSETQYF,TGCAGCGTTGGTATTAGAAGCGAGACCCAGTACTTC
TRBV7-2,once,TRBJ2-7,.,CASSPLGGAAHEQYF,TGTGCCAGCAGCCCTTTGGGGGGGGCCGCCCACGAGCAGTACTTC
TRBV10-3,few,TRBJ2-7,.,CAISGGETYEQYF,TGTGCCATCAGTGGGGGGGAAACCTACGAGCAGTACTTC
TRBV7-2,.,TRBJ2-1,TRBD2,CASSLLAGGHYNEQFF,TGTGCCAGCAGCTTATTAGCGGGGGGCCACTACAATGAGCAGTTCTTC
TRBV7-2,.,TRBJ2-2,.,CASTNQGSAGELFF,TGTGCCAGCACCAACCAGGGGTCGGCCGGGGAGCTGTTTTTT
TRBV6-5,.,TRBJ1-1,.,CASSYSADAMNTEAFF,TGTGCCAGCAGTTACTCGGCAGACGCCATGAACACTGAAGCTTTCTTT
TRBV27,.,TRBJ2-1,TRBD2,CASRGTSGGYNEQFF,TGTGCCAGCAGAGGGACTAGCGGGGGGTACAATGAGCAGTTCTTC
TRBV24-1,few,TRBJ1-1,.,CATSDSTGRAFF,TGTGCCACCAGTGATTCTACAGGGAGGGCTTTCTTT
TRBV15,.,TRBJ2-3,.,CATSNADLHPDTQYF,TGTGCCACCAGTAACGCTGACTTACACCCAGATACGCAGTATTTT
TRBV28,.,TRBJ2-3,TRBD1,CASSSGWTGNLKRTDTQYF,TGTGCCAGCAGTTCCGGTTGGACAGGGAACTTGAAACGCACAGATACGCAGTATTTT
TRBV6-6,.,TRBJ2-1,.,CASSYVAGYNEQFF,TGTGCCAGCAGTTACGTCGCAGGGTACAATGAGCAGTTCTTC
TRBV9,.,TRBJ2-3,.,CASSEEIRSTDTQYF,TGTGCCAGTAGTGAAGAAATTCGTAGCACAGATACGCAGTATTTT
TRBV5-6,.,TRBJ1-5,.,CASSLGRVAQPQHF,TGTGCCAGCAGCTTGGGTAGGGTCGCTCAGCCCCAGCATTTT
TRBV6-6,.,TRBJ2-7,.,CASSYGKGRFSEQYF,TGTGCCAGCAGTTACGGCAAGGGACGGTTTTCCGAGCAGTACTTC
TRBV11-2,.,TRBJ2-2,TRBD1,CASSLGQGPNTGELFF,TGTGCCAGCAGCTTAGGACAGGGACCGAACACCGGGGAGCTGTTTTTT
TRBV6-2/TRBV6-3,.,TRBJ2-1,TRBD2,CASSNRFGAGGPNEQFF,TGTGCCAGCAGTAACCGATTCGGGGCGGGGGGGCCCAATGAGCAGTTCTTC
TRBV2,many,TRBJ1-4,.,CASSPKPNEKLFF,TGTGCCAGCAGTCCCAAACCGAATGAAAAACTGTTTTTT
TRBV7-2,.,TRBJ2-1,TRBD2,CASSPLLAGGPRSPYNEQFF,TGTGCCAGCAGTCCCCTTCTAGCGGGGGGGCCTCGTAGTCCCTACAATGAGCAGTTCTTC
TRBV12-3/TRBV12-4,.,TRBJ1-4,.,CASSDLRGGEKLFF,TGTGCCAGCAGTGACCTCAGGGGAGGTGAAAAACTGTTTTTT
TRBV9,.,TRBJ1-2,.,CASSARDGGRTF,TGTGCCAGCAGCGCCCGGGACGGCGGTCGCACCTTC
TRBV29-1,few,TRBJ2-7,.,CSVRSQSSYEQYF,TGCAGCGTTCGGAGCCAGTCCTCCTACGAGCAGTACTTC
TRBV30,.,TRBJ2-5,TRBD1,CAWSDPVGQAKGTQYF,TGTGCCTGGAGCGACCCCGTGGGACAGGCAAAGGGGACCCAGTACTTC
TRBV7-2,few,TRBJ2-7,TRBD2,CASSLAVAGGSHEQYF,TGTGCCAGCAGCTTAGCTGTCGCGGGGGGGTCCCACGAGCAGTACTTC
TRBV27,few,TRBJ2-1,TRBD2,CASRSAGTSGNEQFF,TGTGCCAGCAGATCCGCCGGGACTAGCGGCAATGAGCAGTTCTTC
TRBV18,few,TRBJ2-5,.,CASASGVGETQYF,TGTGCCAGCGCCTCAGGGGTAGGAGAGACCCAGTACTTC
TRBV10-3,.,TRBJ1-2,.,CAIPRHTLLNYGYTF,TGTGCCATCCCGAGACATACTCTACTAAACTATGGCTACACCTTC